Presented here are 24 T cell receptor beta chains from one specimen sequenced in a study of cytomegalovirus exposure and HLA in healthy donors. PCR employed 60 Vbeta and 13 Jbeta primers. Generated by immunoSEQ multiplex PCR, the TCRdb table keeps only in-frame clones and is missing some. The sample lists 200,000 to 250,000 clones; roughly 89% were seen once. Sequenced sample: PBMCs. Source of these receptors: a woman between 18 and 29 years old in good health and CMV-seronegative.

The chain is built from TRBV10-3 and TRBJ1-3, with TRBD1 identical over 9 bases. The ends lost 10 bases at V and 5 bases at J; junction bases unmatched: 6. The germline V gene has CDR1 ENHRY and CDR2 SYGVKD. The CDR3 has 13 amino acids. CDR3 residues: CATTGQGRNTIYF. CDR3 DNA sequence: TGTGCCACAACCGGACAGGGGAGAAACACCATATATTTT.

The genes are TRBV21-1 and TRBJ1-5; the table's D call TRBD1 went unverified against the DNA. TRBV21-1 is noted as a pseudogene. This CDR3 comprises 16 residues. The CDR3 nucleotides are TGTGCCAGCCATAACCCAACAACGTATAGCAATCAGCCCCAGCATTTT. Translating gives CASHNPTTYSNQPQHF.

The J gene is TRBJ2-7, the V gene TRBV5-1, with 9 bases fitting TRBD2. Germline V lookup: CDR1 SGHRS, CDR2 YFSETQ. J was trimmed by 0 bases and V by 0 bases; bases with no gene match: 10. The CDR3 extends over 18 amino acids. The CDR3 region has the DNA TGCGCCAGCAGCTTGGGGGTAGCGGGGGCCCTCCTCTCCTACGAGCAGTACTTC. It encodes CASSLGVAGALLSYEQYF.

This clone was seen more than once but under ten times. V and J are TRBV7-8 and TRBJ2-7, with 8 bases matching TRBD1. In germline, CDR1 is SGHVS, CDR2 FQNEAQ. With 5 bases clipped from V and 6 bases from J, the junction kept 9 bases outside the gene matches. The CDR3 has 14 residues. CDR3 coding DNA: TGTGCCAGCAGCCCCTTGACAGGGGACCTCGAGCAGTACTTC. Its protein is CASSPLTGDLEQYF.

The J gene is TRBJ1-1, the V gene TRBV11-3, with D uncertain. Germline V lookup: CDR1 SGHNT, CDR2 YENEEA. Deletions cut 2 bases from V and 2 bases from J, with 6 bases between. This CDR3 has 13 residues. CDR3 residues: CASSLTDNTEAFF. Written as DNA, the CDR3 is TGTGCCAGCAGCTTAACAGATAACACTGAAGCTTTCTTT.

The rearrangement uses TRBV7-2 and TRBJ2-5, with unresolved D. Trimming shortened V by 5 bases and J by 5 bases, and 12 bases separated the two germline ends. Germline V gene sequence: CDR1 SGHTA, CDR2 FQGNSA. The CDR3 is made up of 13 amino acids. The CDR3 region has the DNA TGTGCCAGCAGCATTCCGGTAGTGGAGACCCAGTACTTC. As protein: CASSIPVVETQYF.

The sample holds a few counts of this clone. This chain links TRBV15 with TRBJ1-1; possibly TRBD1 for D (6 bases). Germline lookup yields CDR1 LNHNV and CDR2 YYDKDF (reference sequence). Trimming left V 2 bases short and J 3 bases short, with 7 bases between. The CDR3 contains 13 residues. The CDR3 nucleotides are TGTGCCACCAGCAGACAGGGGTACACTGAAGCTTTCTTT. Protein product: CATSRQGYTEAFF.

This chain connects TRBV10-3 to TRBJ2-1, with 10 bases identical to TRBD2. The length of the CDR3 is 20 residues. V gave up 1 base and J gave up 3 bases; unmatched junction bases: 15. Germline loops: CDR1 ENHRY, CDR2 SYGVKD. CDR3 sequence: CAISELKGSAAGGFYNEQFF. The CDR3 DNA follows: TGTGCCATCAGTGAGTTGAAGGGATCGGCAGCGGGAGGGTTCTACAATGAGCAGTTCTTC.

This chain joins TRBV11-2 and TRBJ2-7, with 9 bases that match TRBD1. V gave up 6 bases and J gave up 4 bases; unmatched junction bases: 10. Germline values: CDR1 SGHAT, CDR2 FQNNGV. The CDR3 is 15 amino acids. CDR3 nucleotides: TGTGCCAGCAGACGTACCGGGACAGGGATGTACGAGCAGTACTTC. Translating it yields CASRRTGTGMYEQYF.

V gene TRBV4-1 combines with J gene TRBJ2-1; unclear D gene. Germline CDR1 MGHRA, CDR2 YSYEKL. V lost 0 bases and J 9 bases, leaving 6 bases between the germline ends. CDR3 length: 12 residues. CDR3 bases: TGCGCCAGCAGCCAAGATGGCAGTGAGCAGTTCTTC. This gives the protein CASSQDGSEQFF.

The chain employs TRBV6-6 and TRBJ2-1, with 15 bases that match TRBD2. Germline assignment: CDR1 MNHNY and CDR2 SVGAGI (reference sequence). The CDR3 extends over 16 amino acids. V trimming: 6 bases; J trimming: 8 bases; junction bases outside the gene matches: 8. The CDR3 region is CASRWTSGGATDEQFF. The CDR3, as DNA: TGTGCCAGCAGGTGGACTAGCGGGGGGGCCACGGATGAGCAGTTCTTC.

The chain links TRBV19 to TRBJ2-7; 7 positions agree with TRBD2. The V gene's germline CDR1 is LNHDA and CDR2 SQIVND (reference sequence). Unmatched junction bases numbered 7, after V lost 6 bases and J lost 2 bases. This CDR3 is built from 14 residues. CDR3 DNA: TGTGCCAGTAGCTTTCTAGCGGACGCCTACGAGCAGTACTTC. Its protein is CASSFLADAYEQYF.

The gene calls are TRBV10-1 and TRBJ2-7, with 7 positions matching TRBD1. CDR3 length: 14 residues. From germline, CDR1 is WNHNN and CDR2 SYGVQD (reference sequence). J gave up 2 bases and V 4 bases, and 5 bases lay outside the gene matches. CDR3 bases: TGCGCCAGCAGTGTCTACAGGGGACCCTACGAGCAGTACTTC. Its protein product is CASSVYRGPYEQYF.

This clone was detected once. The rearrangement links TRBV9 to TRBJ2-7; 12 bases agree with TRBD2. CDR1 SGDLS and CDR2 YYNGEE come from the germline V gene. This CDR3 has 15 amino acids. V lost 3 bases to trimming and J lost 6 bases; unmatched junction nucleotides: 7. CDR3 bases: TGTGCCAGCAGCGGGCTAGCGGGAGGGGGTAGCGAGCAGTACTTC. This encodes CASSGLAGGGSEQYF.

CDR3 DNA: TGTGCCAGCAGCGGACGAGACAGGGGGGGAGGCTACACCTTC. Amino acid sequence: CASSGRDRGGGYTF. The genes are TRBV9 and TRBJ1-2, with 9 bases fitting TRBD1. The CDR3 runs 14 residues. Germline V gene sequence: CDR1 SGDLS, CDR2 YYNGEE. V was pared by 3 bases and J by 8 bases, with 8 bases of the junction left unmatched.

V and J are TRBV7-6 and TRBJ1-1; D not certain. This CDR3 has 14 residues. V was shortened by 6 bases and J by 2 bases, with 13 bases between the two germline ends. CDR1 and CDR2 from the germline V gene are SGHVS and FNYEAQ. The CDR3 loop is CASSPRPGNTEAFF. CDR3 DNA: TGTGCCAGCAGTCCCAGGCCAGGCAACACTGAAGCTTTCTTT.

The rearrangement links TRBV11-2 to TRBJ2-3, with TRBD2 as a possible D gene (6 bases). V lost 0 bases, J lost 1 base, and 11 bases lay in between. Germline lookup yields CDR1 SGHAT and CDR2 FQNNGV. The CDR3 sequence is 16 residues long. CDR3 residues: CASSLEGIAGTDTQYF. The CDR3 DNA follows: TGTGCCAGCAGCTTAGAAGGGATAGCGGGCACAGATACGCAGTATTTT.

Worth noting for this clone: The sample has other DNA sequences that encode this CDR3 too. The chain employs TRBV27 and TRBJ2-1, with 7 bases that match TRBD2. The germline CDR1 and CDR2 sequences are MNHEY and SMNVEV (reference sequence). This CDR3 is 16 amino acids long. The V gene end was trimmed by 4 bases and the J gene end by 0 bases; junction bases not matched to a gene: 6. CDR3 sequence reads: CASSSLAVSSYNEQFF. CDR3 DNA sequence: TGTGCCAGCAGTTCCCTAGCGGTGAGCTCCTACAATGAGCAGTTCTTC.

This clone showed up just a few times. The chain links TRBV18 to TRBJ2-7; a possible D gene is TRBD2 (6 bases). Trimming pared 6 bases from V and 1 base from J, leaving 16 bases between. The CDR3 is made up of 15 amino acids. Per the germline V gene, CDR1 is KGHSH and CDR2 is LQKENI. The CDR3: CASSPVEGSSYEQYF. The CDR3 DNA sequence: TGTGCCAGCTCTCCAGTGGAGGGTAGTTCCTACGAGCAGTACTTC.

This chain uses TRBV4-1 with TRBJ2-4; the D is unclear. Germline V lookup: CDR1 MGHRA, CDR2 YSYEKL. Trimming pared 0 bases from V and 8 bases from J, leaving 8 bases between. The CDR3 has 13 amino acids. The CDR3 loop is CASSQDLPDIQYF. In nucleotides, the CDR3 is TGCGCCAGCAGCCAAGACTTGCCAGACATTCAGTACTTC.

The chain combines TRBV7-6 with TRBJ2-7; D might be TRBD1 (6 bases). Trimming pared 5 bases from V and 5 bases from J, leaving 16 bases between. CDR1 and CDR2 from the germline V gene are SGHVS and FNYEAQ. The CDR3 loop spans 14 amino acids. This CDR3 reads CASSLDRQAHEQYF. Here the CDR3 DNA reads TGTGCCAGCAGCCTCGACCGACAGGCTCACGAGCAGTACTTC.

The chain carries TRBV7-2 and TRBJ2-7; 11 positions agree with TRBD1. The CDR3 has 15 residues. Germline lookup yields CDR1 SGHTA and CDR2 FQGNSA. V lost 7 bases and J lost 2; bases outside the gene matches: 7. The CDR3 DNA reads TGTGCCAGCACCACCCAGGGACAGGGGGCCTACGAGCAGTACTTC. It codes for CASTTQGQGAYEQYF.

This clone was seen only once. This chain joins TRBV7-2 and TRBJ2-7; TRBD1 agrees at 8 bases. V lost 7 bases, J lost 2 bases, and 7 bases stayed unmatched. The length of the CDR3 is 14 residues. CDR1 is SGHTA, CDR2 FQGNSA, per germline. The CDR3, as DNA: TGTGCCAGCAAGCAGGGGGCTCAACCCTACGAGCAGTACTTC. The encoded protein is CASKQGAQPYEQYF.

This chain connects TRBV28 to TRBJ2-2; D may be TRBD1 (6 bases). V lost 7 bases and J 7 bases, leaving 16 bases between the germline ends. The length of the CDR3 is 14 residues. CDR1 is MDHEN, CDR2 SYDVKM, per germline. CDR3 coding DNA: TGTGCCAGCAACGACCCGACAGGCCACGGGGAGCTGTTTTTT. Translation: CASNDPTGHGELFF.